Listed here are 2 T cell receptor beta chains from one sample, sequenced in a study of OX40 agonist ivuxolimab in advanced cancers. The repertoire was sequenced with immunoSEQ multiplex PCR; TCRdb's copy has only in-frame clones and lacks some. Among 15,000 to 25,000 clones, more than 60% were seen once, and the ten largest hold 10% to 15%. This sample comprised CD4+ or CD8+ T cells sorted from blood, obtained in a trial of the OX40 agonist ivuxolimab. These receptors were collected from an adult with an advanced solid tumor such as melanoma, head and neck, liver or kidney cancer.

The chain links TRBV6-4 to TRBJ2-3; D may be TRBD1 (6 bases). The CDR3 runs to 13 residues. V gave up 4 bases and J gave up 3 bases, with 8 bases separating them. The germline V gene encodes CDR1 MRHNA and CDR2 SNTAGT. In DNA, the CDR3 is TGTGCCAGCAGTGGGACAGAGACAGATACGCAGTATTTT. Protein product: CASSGTETDTQYF.

A remark on this clone: Other nucleotide sequences from this sample produce the same CDR3. V usage is TRBV27 and J usage is TRBJ2-5, with 7 bases identical to TRBD2. This CDR3 spans 13 amino acids. Germline V lookup: CDR1 MNHEY, CDR2 SMNVEV (reference sequence). Trimming cost V 1 base and J 5 bases; bases outside gene matches: 1. The chain's CDR3 is CASSLLGGETQYF. CDR3 bases: TGTGCCAGCAGTTTATTGGGGGGGGAGACCCAGTACTTC.